One sample yielded the 21 T cell receptor beta chains listed below, sequenced in a study of T cell clonotyping in hematopoietic cell transplantation. TCRdb's copy holds only in-frame clones and misses some; the assay was immunoSEQ multiplex PCR. The repertoire holds some 14,000 clones, approximately 93% seen once, with 4% to 5% in the top ten. This material consisted of PBMCs, taken 30 days after allogeneic stem cell transplant. The receptors were sampled from a male patient between 55 and 70 years old who had an allogeneic stem cell transplant from an unrelated donor, so the T cells may come from the graft donor. Some clones in this sample may be carry-over from other donors' samples.

The chain carries TRBV4-3 and TRBJ1-2; weak D call: TRBD1 (5 bases). The CDR3 has 16 amino acids. The V gene lost 0 bases and the J gene lost 5 bases, with 16 bases spanning the gap. In germline, CDR1 is LGHNA, CDR2 YSLEER. The CDR3 region has the DNA TGCGCCAGCAGCCAAGAGGGGGGTTCCCCATGGTATGGCTACACCTTC. Amino acids: CASSQEGGSPWYGYTF.

V gene TRBV6-5 combines with J gene TRBJ1-4; D is unclear. The germline V and J ends were trimmed by 3 bases and 4 bases, with 12 bases remaining between them. The V gene's germline CDR1 is MNHEY and CDR2 SVGAGI. The CDR3 runs to 15 residues. CDR3 amino acids: CASSYGVGNNEKLFF. CDR3 DNA sequence: TGTGCCAGCAGTTATGGCGTAGGGAATAATGAAAAACTGTTTTTT.

V gene TRBV6-6 combines with J gene TRBJ1-4, with D unclear. CDR1 MNHNY and CDR2 SVGAGI come from the germline V gene (reference sequence). V lost 0 bases and J 3 bases, leaving 8 bases between the germline ends. The CDR3 consists of 15 residues. The CDR3 nucleotides read TGTGCCAGCAGTTACTCGGTACAAGCTAATGAAAAACTGTTTTTT. Translation: CASSYSVQANEKLFF.

Here the CDR3 reads CASSLGGGRSYGYTF. As DNA, the CDR3 is TGTGCCAGCAGCTTGGGTGGAGGGAGATCCTATGGCTACACCTTC. The chain couples TRBV5-8 to TRBJ1-2; D ambiguous. CDR3 length equals 15 residues. In germline, CDR1 is SGHTS, CDR2 YDEGEE. Trimming stripped 0 bases from V and 4 bases from J, with 13 bases between.

The chain is built from TRBV7-2 and TRBJ2-7; D not certain. Trimming removed 4 bases at V and 2 bases at J, with 3 bases between. The CDR3 contains 11 residues. Germline V CDR1 and CDR2: SGHTA, FQGNSA. The DNA for the CDR3 is TGTGCCAGCAGCTCTACCTACGAGCAGTACTTC. Translated, it gives CASSSTYEQYF.

V and J are TRBV18 and TRBJ2-7; maybe TRBD1 (6 bases). V was shortened by 0 bases and J by 3 bases, with 9 bases between the two germline ends. The CDR3 is made up of 14 amino acids. Looked up from germline, CDR1 is KGHSH and CDR2 is LQKENI. This CDR3 reads CASSPPSGVYEQYF. CDR3 in DNA: TGTGCCAGCTCACCACCGTCAGGGGTCTACGAGCAGTACTTC.

V is TRBV19 and J is TRBJ2-7; D not resolved. V shed 3 bases and J shed 5 bases, with 8 bases lying between them. CDR3 length: 12 residues. Germline assignment: CDR1 LNHDA and CDR2 SQIVND (reference sequence). CDR3 bases: TGTGCCAGTAGTATGGTGAGCAACGAGCAGTACTTC. This codes for CASSMVSNEQYF. The entire variable domain, with the rest obtained from reference TRBV19 and TRBJ2-7, is as follows: DGGITQSPKYLFRKEGQNVTLSCEQNLNHDAMYWYRQDPGQGLRLIYYSQIVNDFQKGDIAEGYSVSREKKESFPLTVTSAQKNPTAFYLCASSMVSNEQYFGPGTRLTVT.

The chain couples TRBV6-6 to TRBJ1-3; D is possibly TRBD1 (5 bases). Between the trimmed V and J ends, which lost 9 bases and 2 bases, there was a span of 17 bases. The CDR3 sequence is 15 residues long. CDR1 is MNHNY and CDR2 is SVGAGI in the germline V gene (reference sequence). The CDR3 sequence: CASQPGTGAGNTIYF. CDR3 bases: TGTGCCAGTCAACCCGGGACGGGGGCTGGAAACACCATATATTTT.

The genes are TRBV19 and TRBJ1-3, with TRBD1 matching over 7 bases. The CDR3 runs to 16 residues. Germline V gene data show CDR1 as LNHDA and CDR2 as SQIVND (reference sequence). The J segment lost 0 bases and the V segment lost 3 bases, leaving 5 bases of the junction unmatched. Written as DNA, the CDR3 is TGTGCCAGTAGTATTCTGGGACAGAGCTCTGGAAACACCATATATTTT. Encoded protein: CASSILGQSSGNTIYF.

The V gene is TRBV30, the J gene TRBJ2-2; a possible D gene is TRBD2 (5 bases). The CDR3 loop spans 14 amino acids. Germline V lookup: CDR1 GTSNPN, CDR2 SVGIG (reference sequence). V was cut by 1 base and J by 1 base, with 7 bases left in between. The DNA of the CDR3 is TGTGCCTGGAGTGCTCGGGGGAACACCGGGGAGCTGTTTTTT. Translating it yields CAWSARGNTGELFF.

The count of this clone is one. The gene calls are TRBV7-2 and TRBJ1-6, with D uncertain. This CDR3 has 15 amino acids. Germline values: CDR1 SGHTA, CDR2 FQGNSA. Trimming took 2 bases from V and 6 from J, leaving 11 bases between them. The CDR3 coding sequence is TGTGCCAGCAGCTTAACGAGCGGAACTAATTCACCCCTCCACTTT. Encoded protein: CASSLTSGTNSPLHF.

About this clone: Distinct nucleotide sequences in the sample also encode this CDR3. The rearrangement links TRBV6-5 to TRBJ1-1; D gene uncertain. CDR1 MNHEY and CDR2 SVGAGI come from the germline V gene. Trimming took off 2 bases at V and 5 bases at J, with 6 bases between the two ends. The CDR3 consists of 12 residues. The CDR3 sequence: CASSYGGTEAFF. CDR3 sequence (DNA): TGTGCCAGCAGTTACGGTGGAACTGAAGCTTTCTTT.

The genes are TRBV2 and TRBJ2-1; no clear D gene. The CDR3 runs 14 residues. Trimming removed 3 bases from V and 1 base from J, with 7 bases in between. Germline lookup yields CDR1 SNHLY and CDR2 FYNNEI. The CDR3 region is CASSDRASYNEQFF. CDR3 sequence (DNA): TGTGCCAGCAGTGACCGGGCTTCCTACAATGAGCAGTTCTTC.

The chain combines TRBV5-1 with TRBJ1-4; D is possibly TRBD1 (6 bases). V lost 4 bases to trimming and J lost 7 bases, with 17 bases between them. The germline V gene encodes CDR1 SGHRS and CDR2 YFSETQ. The CDR3 is made up of 15 amino acids. The CDR3 sequence: CASSGRDMLTEKLFF. The CDR3 nucleotides read TGCGCCAGCAGCGGCCGGGACATGCTCACTGAAAAACTGTTTTTT.

Details on this clone: The junction differs from germline at one of its ends, possibly a read error. The chain carries TRBV7-2 and TRBJ1-1; D remains ambiguous. Germline CDR1 SGHTA, CDR2 FQGNSA. The CDR3 covers 15 residues. CDR3 loop: CASTLAPSGNTEAFF. The CDR3 nucleotides read TGTGCCAGCACATTAGCCCCTTCGGGAAACACCGAAGCTTTCTTT.

V is TRBV29-1 and J is TRBJ1-2; D is perhaps TRBD1 (6 bases). Germline CDR1 and CDR2: SQVTM and ANQGSEA. V lost 2 bases and J 4 bases, leaving 11 bases between the germline ends. The CDR3 runs to 13 residues. DNA for the CDR3: TGCAGCGTTGAATTCCCAGGGGTCTATGGCTACACCTTC. Residues: CSVEFPGVYGYTF.

This chain connects TRBV27 to TRBJ2-7; 9 bases match TRBD1. V dropped 3 bases and J dropped 3; count of bases not matched to a gene: 3. CDR1 and CDR2 from the germline V gene are MNHEY and SMNVEV (reference sequence). The CDR3 runs to 14 residues. The CDR3 nucleotides read TGTGCCAGCAGTTTTGGACAGGGGATCTACGAGCAGTACTTC. As protein: CASSFGQGIYEQYF.

This chain uses TRBV11-2 with TRBJ2-2; TRBD2 agrees at 7 bases. The CDR3 consists of 16 residues. Germline loops: CDR1 SGHAT, CDR2 FQNNGV. The V segment lost 1 base and the J segment 2 bases; nucleotides outside the gene matches: 4. This CDR3 is CASSLVGGDNTGELFF. CDR3 in DNA: TGTGCCAGCAGCTTAGTGGGGGGGGACAACACCGGGGAGCTGTTTTTT.

CDR3 nucleotide sequence: TGTGCCAGCAGTAGCGGGTGGAACACCGGGGAGCTGTTTTTT. Amino acids: CASSSGWNTGELFF. The chain recombines TRBV6-5 with TRBJ2-2; D is possibly TRBD2 (6 bases). Trimming cost V 5 bases and J 1 base, with 8 bases left between them. CDR1 MNHEY and CDR2 SVGAGI come from the germline V gene. This CDR3 is 14 amino acids long.

This rearrangement joins TRBV5-5 to TRBJ2-7, with 12 bases fitting TRBD1. Germline CDR1 reads SGHKS; CDR2 reads YYEKEE (reference sequence). Trimming removed 4 bases from V and 4 bases from J; junction bases left unmatched: 9. This CDR3 contains 16 residues. CDR3 nucleotides: TGTGCCAGCAGCCTGCTCCCGGGACAGGGGGCTTACGAGCAGTACTTC. Translated, it gives CASSLLPGQGAYEQYF.

The rearrangement links TRBV4-1 to TRBJ1-2, with 7 bases that match TRBD1. V was clipped by 6 bases and J by 5 bases; unmatched bases: 3. The germline V gene has CDR1 MGHRA and CDR2 YSYEKL. The CDR3 totals 12 residues. CDR3 in DNA: TGCGCCAGCAGTGGGACAGCGTATGGCTACACCTTC. It specifies CASSGTAYGYTF.